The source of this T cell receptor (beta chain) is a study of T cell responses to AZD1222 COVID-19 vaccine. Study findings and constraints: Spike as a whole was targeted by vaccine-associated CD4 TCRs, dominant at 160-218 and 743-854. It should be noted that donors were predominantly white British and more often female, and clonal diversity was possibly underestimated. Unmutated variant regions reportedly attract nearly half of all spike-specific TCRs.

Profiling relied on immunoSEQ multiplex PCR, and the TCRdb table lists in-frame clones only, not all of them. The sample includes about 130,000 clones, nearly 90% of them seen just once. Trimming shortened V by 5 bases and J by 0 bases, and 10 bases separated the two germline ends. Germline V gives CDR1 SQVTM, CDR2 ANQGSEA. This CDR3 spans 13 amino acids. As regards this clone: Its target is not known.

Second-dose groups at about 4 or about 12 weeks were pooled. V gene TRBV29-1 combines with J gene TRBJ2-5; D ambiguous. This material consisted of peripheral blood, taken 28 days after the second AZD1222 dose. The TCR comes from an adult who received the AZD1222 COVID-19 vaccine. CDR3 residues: CSVSGLYQETQYF. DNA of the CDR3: TGCAGCGTTTCTGGCCTGTACCAAGAGACCCAGTACTTC.